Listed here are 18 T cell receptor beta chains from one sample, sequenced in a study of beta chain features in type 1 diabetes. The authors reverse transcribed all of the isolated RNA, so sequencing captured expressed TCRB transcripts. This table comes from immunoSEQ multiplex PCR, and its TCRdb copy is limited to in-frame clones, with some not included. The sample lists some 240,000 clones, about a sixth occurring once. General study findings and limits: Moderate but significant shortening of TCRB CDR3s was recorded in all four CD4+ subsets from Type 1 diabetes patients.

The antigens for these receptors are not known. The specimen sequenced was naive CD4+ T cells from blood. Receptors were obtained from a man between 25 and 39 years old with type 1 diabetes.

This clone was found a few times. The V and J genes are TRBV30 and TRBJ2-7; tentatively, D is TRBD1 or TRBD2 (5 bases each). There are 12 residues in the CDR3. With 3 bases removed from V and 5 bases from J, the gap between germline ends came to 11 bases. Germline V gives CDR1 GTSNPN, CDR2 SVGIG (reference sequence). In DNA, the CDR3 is TGTGCCTGGAGCGTGAGGGGAGACGAGCAGTACTTC. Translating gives CAWSVRGDEQYF.

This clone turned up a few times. The CDR3 nucleotides are TGCAGCGTTGTTAATACAGGGGAGGATGAAAAACTGTTTTTT. It translates to CSVVNTGEDEKLFF. The genes are TRBV29-1 and TRBJ1-4; 7 bases agree with TRBD1. The CDR3 loop spans 14 amino acids. V lost 4 bases to trimming and J lost 6 bases; unmatched junction nucleotides: 8. CDR1 is SQVTM, CDR2 ANQGSEA, per germline.

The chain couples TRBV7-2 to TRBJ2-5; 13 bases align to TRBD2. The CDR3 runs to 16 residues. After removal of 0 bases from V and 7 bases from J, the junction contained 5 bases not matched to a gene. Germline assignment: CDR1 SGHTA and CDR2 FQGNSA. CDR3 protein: CASSLATTSGRGTQYF. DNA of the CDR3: TGTGCCAGCAGCTTAGCGACCACTAGCGGGAGGGGGACCCAGTACTTC.

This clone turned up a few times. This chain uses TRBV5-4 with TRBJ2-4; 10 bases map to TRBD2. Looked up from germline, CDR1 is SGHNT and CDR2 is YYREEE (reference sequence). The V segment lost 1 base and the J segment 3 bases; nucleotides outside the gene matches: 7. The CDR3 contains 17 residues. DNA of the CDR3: TGTGCCAGCAGCTTGAGCGGGAGGGCTCTATACAAAAACATTCAGTACTTC. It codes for CASSLSGRALYKNIQYF.

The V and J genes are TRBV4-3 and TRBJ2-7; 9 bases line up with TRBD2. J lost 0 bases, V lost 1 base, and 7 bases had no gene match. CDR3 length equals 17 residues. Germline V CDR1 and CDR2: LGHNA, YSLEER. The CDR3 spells CASSQAISGGNSYEQYF. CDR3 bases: TGCGCCAGCAGCCAAGCGATTAGCGGGGGAAACTCCTACGAGCAGTACTTC.

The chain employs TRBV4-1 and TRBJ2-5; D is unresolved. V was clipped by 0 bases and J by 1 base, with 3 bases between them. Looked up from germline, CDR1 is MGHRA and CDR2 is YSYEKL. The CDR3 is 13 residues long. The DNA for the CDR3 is TGCGCCAGCAGCCAAGAGTTCCAAGAGACCCAGTACTTC. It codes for CASSQEFQETQYF.

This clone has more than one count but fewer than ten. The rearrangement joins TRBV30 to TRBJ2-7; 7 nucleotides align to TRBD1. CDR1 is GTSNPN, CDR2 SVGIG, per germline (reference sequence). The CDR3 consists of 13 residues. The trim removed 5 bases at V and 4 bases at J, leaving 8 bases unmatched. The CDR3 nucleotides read TGTGCCTGGGACCGACAGGGAAGGTACGAGCAGTACTTC. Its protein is CAWDRQGRYEQYF.

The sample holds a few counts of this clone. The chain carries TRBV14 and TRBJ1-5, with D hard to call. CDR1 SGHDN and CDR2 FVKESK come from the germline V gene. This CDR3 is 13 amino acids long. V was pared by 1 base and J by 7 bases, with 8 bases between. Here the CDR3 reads CASSQGAAQPQHF. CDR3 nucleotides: TGTGCCAGCAGCCAAGGGGCAGCACAGCCCCAGCATTTT.

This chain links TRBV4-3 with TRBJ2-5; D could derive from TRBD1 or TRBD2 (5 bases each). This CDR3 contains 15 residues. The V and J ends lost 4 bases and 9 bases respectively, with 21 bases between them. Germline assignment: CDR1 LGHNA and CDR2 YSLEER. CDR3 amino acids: CASSPNFYAEGPQYF. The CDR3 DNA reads TGCGCCAGCAGCCCTAACTTCTACGCCGAGGGGCCCCAGTACTTC.

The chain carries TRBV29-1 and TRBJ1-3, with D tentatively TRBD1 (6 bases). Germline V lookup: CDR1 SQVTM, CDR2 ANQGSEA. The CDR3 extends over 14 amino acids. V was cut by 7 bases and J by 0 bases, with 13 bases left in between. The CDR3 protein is CSATQDSSGNTIYF. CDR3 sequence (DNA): TGCAGCGCTACACAGGACAGCTCTGGAAACACCATATATTTT. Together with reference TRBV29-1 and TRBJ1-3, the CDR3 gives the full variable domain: SAVISQKPSRDICQRGTSLTIQCQVDSQVTMMFWYRQQPGQSLTLIATANQGSEATYESGFVIDKFPISRPNLTFSTLTVSNMSPEDSSIYLCSATQDSSGNTIYFGEGSWLTVV.

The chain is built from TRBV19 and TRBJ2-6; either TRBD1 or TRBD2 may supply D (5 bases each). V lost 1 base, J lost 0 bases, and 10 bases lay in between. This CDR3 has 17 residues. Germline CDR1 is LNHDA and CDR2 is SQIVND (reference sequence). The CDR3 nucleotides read TGTGCCAGTAGTATAGCGGGACGGACCTCTGGGGCCAACGTCCTGACTTTC. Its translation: CASSIAGRTSGANVLTF.

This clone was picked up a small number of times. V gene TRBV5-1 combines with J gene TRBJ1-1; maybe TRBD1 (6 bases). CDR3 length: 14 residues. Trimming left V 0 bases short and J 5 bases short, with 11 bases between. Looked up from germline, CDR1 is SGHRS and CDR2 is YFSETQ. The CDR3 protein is CASSLGRGGTEAFF. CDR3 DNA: TGCGCCAGCAGCTTGGGCAGGGGAGGGACTGAAGCTTTCTTT. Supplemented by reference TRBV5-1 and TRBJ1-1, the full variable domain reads KAGVTQTPRYLIKTRGQQVTLSCSPISGHRSVSWYQQTPGQGLQFLFEYFSETQRNKGNFPGRFSGRQFSNSRSEMNVSTLELGDSALYLCASSLGRGGTEAFFGQGTRLTVV.

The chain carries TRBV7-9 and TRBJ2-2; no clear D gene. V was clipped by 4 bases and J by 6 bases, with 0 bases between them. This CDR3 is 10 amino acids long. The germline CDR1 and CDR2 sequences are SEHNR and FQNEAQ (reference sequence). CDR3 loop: CASSSGELFF. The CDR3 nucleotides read TGTGCCAGCAGCTCCGGGGAGCTGTTTTTT. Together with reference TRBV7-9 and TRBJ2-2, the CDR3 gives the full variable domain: DTGVSQNPRHKITKRGQNVTFRCDPISEHNRLYWYRQTLGQGPEFLTYFQNEAQLEKSRLLSDRFSAERPKGSFSTLEIQRTEQGDSAMYLCASSSGELFFGEGSRLTVL.

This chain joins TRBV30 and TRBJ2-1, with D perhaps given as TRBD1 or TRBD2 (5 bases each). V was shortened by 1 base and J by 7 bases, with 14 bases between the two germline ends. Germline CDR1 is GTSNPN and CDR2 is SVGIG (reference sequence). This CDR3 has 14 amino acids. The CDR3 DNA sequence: TGTGCCTGGAGTGCCGGGACCTCCGGGAATGAGCAGTTCTTC. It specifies CAWSAGTSGNEQFF.

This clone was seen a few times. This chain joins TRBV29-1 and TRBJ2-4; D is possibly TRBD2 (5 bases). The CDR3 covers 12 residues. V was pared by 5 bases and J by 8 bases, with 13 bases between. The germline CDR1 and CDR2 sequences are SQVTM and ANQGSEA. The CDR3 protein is CSVRSGADIQYF. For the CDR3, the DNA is TGCAGCGTTCGGAGCGGAGCGGACATTCAGTACTTC.

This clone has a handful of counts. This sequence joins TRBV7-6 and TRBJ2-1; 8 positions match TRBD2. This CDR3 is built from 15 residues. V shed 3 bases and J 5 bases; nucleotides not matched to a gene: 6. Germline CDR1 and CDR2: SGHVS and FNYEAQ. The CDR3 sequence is CASSLYGSGNNEQFF. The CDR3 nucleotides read TGTGCCAGCAGCTTGTATGGTAGCGGGAACAATGAGCAGTTCTTC.

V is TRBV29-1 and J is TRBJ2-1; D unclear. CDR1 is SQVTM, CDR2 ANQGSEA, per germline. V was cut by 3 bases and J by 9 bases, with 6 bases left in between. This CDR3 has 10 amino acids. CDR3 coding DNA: TGCAGCGTTGATTCTCGTGAGCAGTTCTTC. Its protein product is CSVDSREQFF.

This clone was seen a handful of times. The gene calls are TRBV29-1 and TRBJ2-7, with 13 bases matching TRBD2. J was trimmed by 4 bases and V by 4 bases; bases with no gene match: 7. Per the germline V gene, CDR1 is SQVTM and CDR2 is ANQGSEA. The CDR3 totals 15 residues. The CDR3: CSVGGLAGVSYEQYF. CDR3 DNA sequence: TGCAGCGTTGGAGGACTAGCGGGAGTCTCGTACGAGCAGTACTTC.